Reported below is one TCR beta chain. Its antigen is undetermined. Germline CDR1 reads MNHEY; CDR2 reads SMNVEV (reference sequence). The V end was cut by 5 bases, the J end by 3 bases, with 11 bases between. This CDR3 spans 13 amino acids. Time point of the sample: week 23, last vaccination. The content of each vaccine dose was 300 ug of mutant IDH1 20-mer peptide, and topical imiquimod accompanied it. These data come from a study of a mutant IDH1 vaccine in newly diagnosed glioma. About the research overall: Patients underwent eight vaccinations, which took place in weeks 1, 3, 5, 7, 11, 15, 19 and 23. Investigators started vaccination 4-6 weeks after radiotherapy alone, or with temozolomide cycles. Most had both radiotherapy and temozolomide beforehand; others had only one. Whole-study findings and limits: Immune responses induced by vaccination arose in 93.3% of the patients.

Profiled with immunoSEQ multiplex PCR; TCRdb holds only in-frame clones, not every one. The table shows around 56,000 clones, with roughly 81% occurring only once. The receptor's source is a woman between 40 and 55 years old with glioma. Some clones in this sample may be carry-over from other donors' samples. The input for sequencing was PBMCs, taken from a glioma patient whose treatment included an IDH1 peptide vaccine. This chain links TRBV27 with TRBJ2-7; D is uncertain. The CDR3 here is CASSADGVYEQYF. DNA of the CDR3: TGTGCCAGCAGTGCTGACGGAGTCTACGAGCAGTACTTC.